One and the same sample provided the 3 T cell receptor beta chains below, sequenced in a study of T cells after yellow fever vaccination (dated by TCRdb to about 2019). Library construction relied on 5' RACE. This sample was sequenced with an Illumina NovaSeq 6000. Using fastp at Q25 and MiXCR, TCRdb reprocessed the public reads and kept productive beta chains. Each entry merges the rows of one CDR3 protein and shows their most common DNA and genes. The sample records some 260,000 distinct CDR3 sequences, approximately 5.2% of which are singletons. The ten largest clonotypes hold roughly 3.5% of the sample. This specimen's treatment or condition label, per the study, means: live attenuated yellow fever vaccine strain. The starting material was CD4+ T cells sorted from PBMCs, obtained on the day of the yellow fever booster vaccination. The receptor set was obtained from a man between 18 and 29 years old who received the YFV17D yellow fever vaccine.

This clonotype was counted only a few times. The chain combines TRBV7-9 with TRBJ1-6; no firm D call. Germline assignment: CDR1 SEHNR and CDR2 FQNEAQ (reference sequence). Trimming took off 5 bases at V and 2 bases at J, with 10 bases between the two ends. This CDR3 contains 15 residues. The CDR3 region has the DNA TGTGCCAGCAGCCCTGGCGGGCCCTATAATTCACCCCTCCACTTT. The encoded protein is CASSPGGPYNSPLHF.

J is TRBJ2-3 and V is TRBV29-1; TRBD2 is a possible D gene (7 bases). Germline CDR1 reads SQVTM; CDR2 reads ANQGSEA. This CDR3 spans 14 amino acids. Trimming took off 4 bases at V and 2 bases at J, with 13 bases between the two ends. The CDR3 DNA reads TGCAGCGTTGCAAGGCGGGGGCCCACAGATACGCAGTATTTT. Translated: CSVARRGPTDTQYF.

This clonotype has a handful of counts. This rearrangement joins TRBV5-1 to TRBJ1-2; 10 positions match TRBD1. After removal of 2 bases from V and 8 bases from J, the junction contained 6 bases not matched to a gene. This CDR3 region has 14 residues. Germline V gives CDR1 SGHRS, CDR2 YFSETQ. The CDR3 DNA is TGCGCCAGCAGCTTACAGGACAGGGGGTTCGGCTACACCTTC. This codes for CASSLQDRGFGYTF. Looking up the rest from reference TRBV5-1 and TRBJ1-2 gives the full variable domain: KAGVTQTPRYLIKTRGQQVTLSCSPISGHRSVSWYQQTPGQGLQFLFEYFSETQRNKGNFPGRFSGRQFSNSRSEMNVSTLELGDSALYLCASSLQDRGFGYTFGSGTRLTVV.